These 25 T cell receptor beta chains came from one sample sequenced in a study of OX40 agonist ivuxolimab in advanced cancers. The assay was immunoSEQ multiplex PCR, and TCRdb's table has in-frame clones only and misses some. Seen here are around 60,000 clones, 82% observed once, and the top ten hold roughly 1.5%. The input for sequencing was CD4+ or CD8+ T cells sorted from blood, taken in a trial of the OX40 agonist ivuxolimab. Receptor source: an adult with an advanced solid tumor such as melanoma, head and neck, liver or kidney cancer.

The rearrangement links TRBV7-2 to TRBJ1-1; a possible D gene is TRBD1 (5 bases). Deletions cut 8 bases from V and 3 bases from J, with 13 bases between. This CDR3 contains 13 residues. Germline V gene sequence: CDR1 SGHTA, CDR2 FQGNSA. The CDR3 here is CASGSEGYTEAFF. CDR3 DNA: TGTGCCAGCGGGAGCGAGGGGTACACTGAAGCTTTCTTT. Together with reference TRBV7-2 and TRBJ1-1, the CDR3 gives the full variable domain: GAGVSQSPSNKVTEKGKDVELRCDPISGHTALYWYRQSLGQGLEFLIYFQGNSAPDKSGLPSDRFSAERTGGSVSTLTIQRTQQEDSAVYLCASGSEGYTEAFFGQGTRLTVV.

The V gene is TRBV15, the J gene TRBJ2-2; 7 bases agree with TRBD2. After removal of 0 bases from V and 0 bases from J, the junction contained 1 base not matched to a gene. The CDR3 is made up of 16 amino acids. CDR1 LNHNV and CDR2 YYDKDF come from the germline V gene (reference sequence). CDR3 protein: CATSREAGANTGELFF. The CDR3 DNA reads as TGTGCCACCAGCAGAGAGGCGGGGGCGAACACCGGGGAGCTGTTTTTT.

This chain uses TRBV6-4 with TRBJ1-3; no definite D call. Germline V CDR1 and CDR2: MRHNA, SNTAGT. Trimming removed 11 bases from V and 1 base from J, with 12 bases in between. The CDR3 runs 13 residues. CDR3 sequence reads: CAPREGSGNTIYF. The CDR3 bases are TGTGCCCCCCGGGAAGGATCTGGAAACACCATATATTTT.

The CDR3 nucleotides are TGTGCCAGCAGCTTAGGGGCGCAGGTGGTAAGGACCCAGTACTTC. Its protein is CASSLGAQVVRTQYF. This chain links TRBV7-3 with TRBJ2-5, with D perhaps TRBD1 (5 bases). V lost 2 bases, J lost 7 bases, and 17 bases lay in between. Germline V gene lookup returns CDR1 SGHTA and CDR2 FQGTGA. The CDR3 spans 15 residues.

The CDR3 sequence is CASSQDPGLAGANYEQYF. The CDR3 nucleotides read TGTGCCAGCAGCCAAGATCCGGGACTAGCGGGAGCGAACTACGAGCAGTACTTC. V and J are TRBV4-2 and TRBJ2-7, with 14 bases lining up with TRBD2. CDR1 LGHNA and CDR2 YNFKEQ come from the germline V gene. Trimming cost V 0 bases and J 3 bases; bases outside gene matches: 7. The CDR3 is 18 amino acids.

V and J are TRBV11-3 and TRBJ1-2; 8 bases agree with TRBD1. From germline, CDR1 is SGHNT and CDR2 YENEEA. CDR3 size: 15 residues. V lost 4 bases to trimming and J lost 4 bases; unmatched junction nucleotides: 8. CDR3 coding DNA: TGTGCCAGCAGCTCCGGGACAGGTCGTCTCTATGGCTACACCTTC. It translates to CASSSGTGRLYGYTF.

This clone was seen a handful of times. V gene TRBV30 combines with J gene TRBJ2-3, with 10 bases fitting TRBD2. Germline trimming cut 4 bases from V and 3 bases from J; bases unmatched to any gene: 4. The CDR3 is 14 amino acids. In germline, CDR1 is GTSNPN, CDR2 SVGIG (reference sequence). Written as DNA, the CDR3 is TGTGCCTGGACGCCGGGACTAGCGACAGATACGCAGTATTTT. Translated: CAWTPGLATDTQYF.

J is TRBJ2-5 and V is TRBV29-1, with 10 positions matching TRBD2. With 6 bases clipped from V and 4 bases from J, the junction kept 5 bases outside the gene matches. The CDR3 is 13 residues long. CDR1 is SQVTM, CDR2 ANQGSEA, per germline. The CDR3 DNA reads as TGCAGCGTCGGGACTAGCGTTGGAGAGACCCAGTACTTC. The encoded protein is CSVGTSVGETQYF.

This chain joins TRBV6-4 and TRBJ1-1, with D hard to call. This CDR3 has 13 residues. Germline-derived CDR1 and CDR2 are MRHNA and SNTAGT. Trimming cost V 6 bases and J 0 bases, with 8 bases left between them. This CDR3 is CASSQQLNTEAFF. DNA of the CDR3: TGTGCCAGCAGCCAACAATTGAACACTGAAGCTTTCTTT.

The chain is built from TRBV15 and TRBJ1-5, with D hard to call. Per germline, CDR1 LNHNV and CDR2 YYDKDF (reference sequence). CDR3 length: 13 amino acids. V was cut by 3 bases and J by 0 bases, with 3 bases left in between. The CDR3 sequence: CATSRYSNQPQHF. Written as DNA, the CDR3 is TGTGCCACCAGCAGGTATAGCAATCAGCCCCAGCATTTT. The full variable domain, in which reference TRBV15 and TRBJ1-5 provide the parts outside the CDR3, is DAMVIQNPRYQVTQFGKPVTLSCSQTLNHNVMYWYQQKSSQAPKLLFHYYDKDFNNEADTPDNFQSRRPNTSFCFLDIRSPGLGDTAMYLCATSRYSNQPQHFGDGTRLSIL.

The V gene is TRBV4-1, the J gene TRBJ2-2; TRBD1 might be the D (6 bases). Germline assignment: CDR1 MGHRA and CDR2 YSYEKL. The ends were cut back, 0 bases at V and 8 bases at J, with 13 bases in the middle. There are 15 residues in the CDR3. CDR3 nucleotide sequence: TGCGCCAGCAGCCAAGATAATACAGGGCTAGGGGAGCTGTTTTTT. It specifies CASSQDNTGLGELFF.

This chain uses TRBV29-1 with TRBJ1-4, with unresolved D. Germline V CDR1 and CDR2: SQVTM, ANQGSEA. Trimming took 6 bases from V and 12 from J, leaving 17 bases between them. The CDR3 totals 12 residues. This CDR3 reads CSVAGQRRELFF. The DNA of the CDR3 is TGCAGCGTGGCAGGCCAGAGAAGGGAACTGTTTTTT.

The J gene is TRBJ1-4, the V gene TRBV6-6; tentatively, D is TRBD1 (5 bases). Per germline, CDR1 MNHNY and CDR2 SVGAGI (reference sequence). Deletions cut 6 bases from V and 8 bases from J, with 13 bases between. This CDR3 has 13 residues. As DNA, the CDR3 is TGTGCCAGCAGAGACAGCCTGAGGGAAAAACTGTTTTTT. Protein: CASRDSLREKLFF.

V is TRBV6-1 and J is TRBJ1-6, with a tentative D call TRBD1 (5 bases). Germline loops: CDR1 MNHNS, CDR2 SASEGT. The CDR3 covers 15 residues. Trimming pared 7 bases from V and 9 bases from J, leaving 19 bases between. The CDR3 region is CASTMESKRGSPLHF. In DNA form, the CDR3 reads TGTGCCAGCACCATGGAGAGCAAGAGGGGTTCACCCCTCCACTTT.

This clone was seen a few times. The chain has TRBV27 and TRBJ2-1; D unresolved. The CDR3 spans 14 residues. Trimming cost V 6 bases and J 4 bases, with 13 bases left between them. Germline V gene sequence: CDR1 MNHEY, CDR2 SMNVEV (reference sequence). The CDR3 DNA sequence: TGTGCCAGCAGCGGGTTAAGCGTTTACAATGAGCAGTTCTTC. Amino acid sequence: CASSGLSVYNEQFF.

This sequence joins TRBV7-9 and TRBJ1-1; D call uncertain. Germline CDR1 reads SEHNR; CDR2 reads FQNEAQ (reference sequence). V dropped 5 bases and J dropped 10 bases, with 17 bases sitting between them. This CDR3 has 13 residues. The CDR3 sequence: CASSDVVSLRAFF. In DNA, the CDR3 is TGTGCCAGCAGCGACGTAGTTAGCTTACGAGCTTTCTTT.

This sequence joins TRBV7-2 and TRBJ2-6; no firm D call. The ends were cut back, 6 bases at V and 2 bases at J, with 17 bases in the middle. The V gene's germline CDR1 is SGHTA and CDR2 FQGNSA. CDR3 size: 17 residues. This chain's CDR3 is CASRPKRLDPGANVLTF. CDR3 nucleotides: TGTGCCAGCAGACCGAAGAGGCTCGATCCTGGGGCCAACGTCCTGACTTTC.

The chain is built from TRBV11-3 and TRBJ2-7; 10 nucleotides agree with TRBD2. V shed 5 bases and J 12 bases; nucleotides not matched to a gene: 7. Germline assignment: CDR1 SGHNT and CDR2 YENEEA. This CDR3 region has 12 residues. CDR3 in amino acids: CASSPTSGARYF. The DNA of the CDR3 is TGTGCCAGCAGCCCAACTAGCGGGGCGCGGTACTTC.

The chain has TRBV5-1 and TRBJ2-7; D is possibly TRBD2 (5 bases). V lost 2 bases to trimming and J lost 5 bases, with 14 bases between them. Per the germline V gene, CDR1 is SGHRS and CDR2 is YFSETQ. The CDR3 spans 14 residues. CDR3 in DNA: TGCGCCAGCAGCTTACTAGGACGCCAAGACGAGCAGTACTTC. It yields the protein CASSLLGRQDEQYF.

There are a few counts of this clone. The chain employs TRBV6-4 and TRBJ2-2; D remains ambiguous. Germline V gene data show CDR1 as MRHNA and CDR2 as SNTAGT. V was shortened by 7 bases and J by 6 bases, with 0 bases between the two germline ends. The CDR3 contains 9 residues. CDR3: CASTGELFF. The DNA for the CDR3 is TGTGCCAGCACCGGGGAGCTGTTTTTT.

The chain has TRBV27 and TRBJ2-1; D is unresolved. Germline CDR1 reads MNHEY; CDR2 reads SMNVEV (reference sequence). The CDR3 is 15 residues long. V was pared by 0 bases and J by 4 bases, with 10 bases between. In nucleotides, the CDR3 is TGTGCCAGCAGTTTATCCAGGCAGGTTTACAATGAGCAGTTCTTC. Translating it yields CASSLSRQVYNEQFF.

The chain employs TRBV11-2 and TRBJ1-5; D call uncertain. In germline, CDR1 is SGHAT, CDR2 FQNNGV. V was pared by 3 bases and J by 1 base, with 10 bases between. The CDR3 runs 15 residues. CDR3 amino acids: CASSLMSGSNQPQHF. DNA of the CDR3: TGTGCCAGCAGCTTGATGTCGGGAAGCAATCAGCCCCAGCATTTT.

The chain recombines TRBV21-1 with TRBJ1-1. TRBV21-1 is termed a pseudogene. The CDR3 sequence is 15 residues long. CDR3 loop: CASSNAGTSDTEAFF. The CDR3 bases are TGTGCCAGCAGCAACGCCGGGACTTCAGACACTGAAGCTTTCTTT.

The chain recombines TRBV5-6 with TRBJ1-2; TRBD1 matches at 7 bases. V trimming: 4 bases; J trimming: 5 bases; junction bases outside the gene matches: 11. CDR3 length equals 15 residues. Germline CDR1 is SGHDT and CDR2 is YYEEEE. In DNA, the CDR3 is TGTGCCAGCAGCCCCCCGGACAGGCGATTTTATGGCTACACCTTC. Encoded protein: CASSPPDRRFYGYTF.

This rearrangement joins TRBV5-6 to TRBJ2-3; the D is unclear. Trimming took 4 bases from V and 3 from J, leaving 15 bases between them. In germline, CDR1 is SGHDT, CDR2 YYEEEE. The length of the CDR3 is 15 residues. CDR3 DNA: TGTGCCAGCAGCCGACTTGGCGCAGATACAGATACGCAGTATTTT. As protein: CASSRLGADTDTQYF. Full variable domain (rest looked up from reference TRBV5-6 and TRBJ2-3): DAGVTQSPTHLIKTRGQQVTLRCSPKSGHDTVSWYQQALGQGPQFIFQYYEEEERQRGNFPDRFSGHQFPNYSSELNVNALLLGDSALYLCASSRLGADTDTQYFGPGTRLTVL.